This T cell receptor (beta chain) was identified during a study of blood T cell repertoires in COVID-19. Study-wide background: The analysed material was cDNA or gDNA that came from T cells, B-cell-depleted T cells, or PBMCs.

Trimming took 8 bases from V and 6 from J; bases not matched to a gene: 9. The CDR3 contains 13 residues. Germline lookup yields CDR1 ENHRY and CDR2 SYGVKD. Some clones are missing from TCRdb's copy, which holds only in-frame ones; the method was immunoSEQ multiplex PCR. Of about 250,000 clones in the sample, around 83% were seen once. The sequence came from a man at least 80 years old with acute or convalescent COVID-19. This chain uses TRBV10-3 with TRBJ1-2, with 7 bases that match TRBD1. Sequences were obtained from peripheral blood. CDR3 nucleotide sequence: TGTGCCATCCGGTTGCGGCAGGGGGATGGCTACACCTTC. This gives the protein CAIRLRQGDGYTF.